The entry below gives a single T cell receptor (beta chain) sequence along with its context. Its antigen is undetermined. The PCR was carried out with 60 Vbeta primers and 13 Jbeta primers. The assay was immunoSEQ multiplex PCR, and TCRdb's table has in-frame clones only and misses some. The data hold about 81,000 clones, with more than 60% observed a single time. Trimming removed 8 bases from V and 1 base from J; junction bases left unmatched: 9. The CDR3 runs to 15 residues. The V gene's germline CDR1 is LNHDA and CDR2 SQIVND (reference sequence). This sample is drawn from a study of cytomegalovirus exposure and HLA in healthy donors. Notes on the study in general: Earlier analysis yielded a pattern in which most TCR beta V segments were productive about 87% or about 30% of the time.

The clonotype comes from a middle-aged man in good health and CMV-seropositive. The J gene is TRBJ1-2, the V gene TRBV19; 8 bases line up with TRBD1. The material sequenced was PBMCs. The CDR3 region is CASGGQDYDNYGYTF. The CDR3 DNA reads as TGTGCCAGTGGGGGACAGGACTATGATAACTATGGCTACACCTTC.